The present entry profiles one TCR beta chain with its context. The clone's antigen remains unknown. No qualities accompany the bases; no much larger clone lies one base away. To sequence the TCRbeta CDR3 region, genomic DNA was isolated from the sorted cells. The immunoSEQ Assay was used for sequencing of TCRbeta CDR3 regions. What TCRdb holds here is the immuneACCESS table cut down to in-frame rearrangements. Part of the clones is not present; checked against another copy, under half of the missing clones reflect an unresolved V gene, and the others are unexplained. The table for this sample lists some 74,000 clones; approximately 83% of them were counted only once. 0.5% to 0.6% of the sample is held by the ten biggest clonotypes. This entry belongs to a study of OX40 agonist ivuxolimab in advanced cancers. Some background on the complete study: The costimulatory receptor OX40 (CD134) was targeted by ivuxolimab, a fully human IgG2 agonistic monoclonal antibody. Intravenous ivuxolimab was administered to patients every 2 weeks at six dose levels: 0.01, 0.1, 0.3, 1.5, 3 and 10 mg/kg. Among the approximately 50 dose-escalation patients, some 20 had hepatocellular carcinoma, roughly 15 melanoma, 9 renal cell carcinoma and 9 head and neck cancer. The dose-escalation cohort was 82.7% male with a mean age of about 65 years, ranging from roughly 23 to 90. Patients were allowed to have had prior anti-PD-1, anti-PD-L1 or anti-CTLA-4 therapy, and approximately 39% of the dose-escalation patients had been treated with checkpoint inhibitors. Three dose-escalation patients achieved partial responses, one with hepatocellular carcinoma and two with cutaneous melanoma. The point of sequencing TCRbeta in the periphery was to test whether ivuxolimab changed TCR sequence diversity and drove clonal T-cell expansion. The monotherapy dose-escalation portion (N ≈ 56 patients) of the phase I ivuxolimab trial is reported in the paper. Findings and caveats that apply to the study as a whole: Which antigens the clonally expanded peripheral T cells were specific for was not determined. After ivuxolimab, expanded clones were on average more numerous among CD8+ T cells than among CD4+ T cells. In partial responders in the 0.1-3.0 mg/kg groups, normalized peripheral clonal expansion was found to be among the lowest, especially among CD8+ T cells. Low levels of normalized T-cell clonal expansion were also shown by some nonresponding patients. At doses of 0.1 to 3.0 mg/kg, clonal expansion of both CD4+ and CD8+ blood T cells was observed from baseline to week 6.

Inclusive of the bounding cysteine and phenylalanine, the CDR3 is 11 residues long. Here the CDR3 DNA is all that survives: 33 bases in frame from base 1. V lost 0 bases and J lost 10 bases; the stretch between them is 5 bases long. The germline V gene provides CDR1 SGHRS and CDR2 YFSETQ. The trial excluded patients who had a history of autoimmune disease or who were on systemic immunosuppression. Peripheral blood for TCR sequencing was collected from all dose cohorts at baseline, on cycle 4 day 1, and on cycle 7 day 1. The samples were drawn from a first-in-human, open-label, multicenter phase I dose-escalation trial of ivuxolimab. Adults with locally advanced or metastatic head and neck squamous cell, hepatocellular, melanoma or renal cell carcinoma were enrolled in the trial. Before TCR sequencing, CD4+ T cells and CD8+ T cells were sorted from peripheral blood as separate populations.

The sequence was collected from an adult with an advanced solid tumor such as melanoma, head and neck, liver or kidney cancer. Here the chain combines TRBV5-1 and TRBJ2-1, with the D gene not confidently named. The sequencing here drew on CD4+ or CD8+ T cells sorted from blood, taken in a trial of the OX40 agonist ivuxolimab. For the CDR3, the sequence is CASSLDPEQFF. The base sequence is TGCGCCAGCAGCTTGGACCCCGAGCAGTTCTTC.